These 4 T cell receptor beta chains originate from one sample sequenced in a study of T cell responses to AZD1222 COVID-19 vaccine. The table came from immunoSEQ multiplex PCR; TCRdb's copy has only in-frame clones and leaves some out. Seen here are roughly 120,000 clones, 88% observed once, and the top ten hold more than 3.5%. Specimen: peripheral blood, collected on day 0 of AZD1222 vaccination. These receptors came from an adult in good health.

The chain has TRBV10-3 and TRBJ1-5; maybe TRBD1 (6 bases). Trimming left V 3 bases short and J 16 bases short, with 16 bases between. The germline gives CDR1 ENHRY, CDR2 SYGVKD. This CDR3 contains 12 residues. Here the CDR3 DNA reads TGTGCCATCAGTGATGAACAGGGAGTATTACATTTT. This gives the protein CAISDEQGVLHF.

Turning to this clone: The identical CDR3 is also encoded by other nucleotide sequences in the sample. This sequence joins TRBV2 and TRBJ1-1; TRBD1 agrees at 9 bases. The CDR3 length is 14 residues. V trimming: 3 bases; J trimming: 5 bases; junction bases outside the gene matches: 4. Germline values: CDR1 SNHLY, CDR2 FYNNEI. CDR3 nucleotide sequence: TGTGCCAGCAGTGAGGACAGGGGAAGAACTGAAGCTTTCTTT. Translating it yields CASSEDRGRTEAFF. The entire variable domain, with the rest obtained from reference TRBV2 and TRBJ1-1, is as follows: EPEVTQTPSHQVTQMGQEVILRCVPISNHLYFYWYRQILGQKVEFLVSFYNNEISEKSEIFDDQFSVERPDGSNFTLKIRSTKLEDSAMYFCASSEDRGRTEAFFGQGTRLTVV.

J is TRBJ1-4 and V is TRBV5-6, with D perhaps matching TRBD1 (6 bases). This CDR3 region has 15 residues. Trimming removed 2 bases from V and 0 bases from J, with 8 bases in between. CDR1 and CDR2 (germline): SGHDT, YYEEEE. Here the CDR3 reads CASSFYRATNEKLFF. As DNA, the CDR3 is TGTGCCAGCAGCTTTTACAGGGCAACTAATGAAAAACTGTTTTTT.

J is TRBJ1-2 and V is TRBV27; possibly TRBD1 for D (6 bases). The CDR3 is 14 residues long. The germline CDR1 and CDR2 sequences are MNHEY and SMNVEV (reference sequence). V was shortened by 8 bases and J by 6 bases, with 19 bases between the two germline ends. This CDR3 reads CASAYASRGDGYTF. In DNA, the CDR3 is TGTGCCAGCGCTTATGCGAGCAGGGGCGATGGCTACACCTTC.